The text below deals with one TCR beta chain. The data were obtained in a study of T cell changes during pregnancy in multiple sclerosis. Assay: immunoSEQ multiplex PCR; the TCRdb copy retains only in-frame clones and omits some. Of about 75,000 clones in the sample, around nine tenths were seen once. V was pared by 2 bases and J by 0 bases, with 2 bases of the junction left unmatched. The germline V gene has CDR1 GTSNPN and CDR2 SVGIG (reference sequence). The CDR3 has 14 residues. This chain joins TRBV30 and TRBJ2-3; the match to TRBD2 covers 7 bases. The receptor was isolated from a female donor with multiple sclerosis, enrolled in a pregnancy study. The specimen comprised CD4+ T cells from peripheral blood mononuclear cells, sampled before pregnancy. The CDR3 DNA reads as TGTGCCTGGAGTAATAGCGGGAGCACAGATACGCAGTATTTT. Its translation is CAWSNSGSTDTQYF.